The rows below give T cell receptor beta chains drawn from one sample of a study of T cell repertoires in cytomegalovirus infection. TCRdb used MiXCR to reprocess the reads, holding one entry per CDR3 protein. Among about 530,000 distinct CDR3 sequences listed, 26% were seen once. The sequencing input was PBMCs. The origin of the receptors is a human donor in good health (CMV status not recorded). Some clones in this sample may be carry-over from other donors' samples. CDR3s include the opening cysteine and the closing phenylalanine or tryptophan. A D gene is named only where the DNA matches it firmly. Only part of the rows carry a size: once, few, many, or a class if the clone is expanded.

v_gene: TRBV7-3; d_gene: TRBD2; j_gene: TRBJ2-1; abundance: .; CDR3nt: TGTGCCAGCAGCTTATCTAGCGGGAGGTTTAATGAGCAGTTCTTC; CDR3aa: CASSLSSGRFNEQFF
v_gene: TRBV5-1; d_gene: TRBD2; j_gene: TRBJ2-1; abundance: .; CDR3nt: TGCGCCAGCAGCTTGATAGGACTAGCGGGAGGGCCGGGCGATGAGCAGTTCTTC; CDR3aa: CASSLIGLAGGPGDEQFF
v_gene: TRBV10-3; d_gene: .; j_gene: TRBJ1-1; abundance: .; CDR3nt: TGTGCCATCAGTGAGCGGACGAACACTGAAGCTTTCTTT; CDR3aa: CAISERTNTEAFF
v_gene: TRBV28; d_gene: .; j_gene: TRBJ2-1; abundance: .; CDR3nt: TGTGCCAGCAGTTGGGACACATCCTACAATGAGCAGTTCTTC; CDR3aa: CASSWDTSYNEQFF
v_gene: TRBV6-1; d_gene: .; j_gene: TRBJ1-2; abundance: few; CDR3nt: TGTGCCAGCACCCCCGGGCAGATTAACTATGGCTACACCTTC; CDR3aa: CASTPGQINYGYTF
v_gene: TRBV5-1; d_gene: .; j_gene: TRBJ2-1; abundance: .; CDR3nt: TGCGCCAGCAGCCTGACTATCCCTTTGAACAATGAGCAGTTCTTC; CDR3aa: CASSLTIPLNNEQFF
v_gene: TRBV20-1; d_gene: TRBD2; j_gene: TRBJ2-1; abundance: .; CDR3nt: TGCAGTGCTAACGGGCGGGAGAGCTCCTACAATGAGCAGTTCTTC; CDR3aa: CSANGRESSYNEQFF
v_gene: TRBV7-2; d_gene: TRBD2; j_gene: TRBJ2-4; abundance: many; CDR3nt: TGTGCCAGCGCAGCGGGAATGACCAAAAACATTCAGTACTTC; CDR3aa: CASAAGMTKNIQYF
v_gene: TRBV7-2; d_gene: .; j_gene: TRBJ2-3; abundance: .; CDR3nt: TGTGCCAGCAGTCCTCTAACCACAGATACGCAGTATTTT; CDR3aa: CASSPLTTDTQYF
v_gene: TRBV7-3; d_gene: TRBD2; j_gene: TRBJ2-7; abundance: .; CDR3nt: TGTGCCAGCAGCCCAATAGCGGGAGGGTTCTACGAGCAGTACTTC; CDR3aa: CASSPIAGGFYEQYF
v_gene: TRBV24-1; d_gene: .; j_gene: TRBJ2-3; abundance: few; CDR3nt: TGTGCCACCAGTGATCCTGGTGCGGGAAAGGATACGCAGTATTTT; CDR3aa: CATSDPGAGKDTQYF
v_gene: TRBV6-6; d_gene: TRBD2; j_gene: TRBJ2-1; abundance: .; CDR3nt: TGTGCCAGCAACGGGCCGGGACTAGCAAATGAGCAGTTCTTC; CDR3aa: CASNGPGLANEQFF
v_gene: TRBV12-3/TRBV12-4; d_gene: TRBD2; j_gene: TRBJ2-5; abundance: few; CDR3nt: TGTGCCAGCAGTTTAGGGCTAGCGGGTCCCATGTACTTC; CDR3aa: CASSLGLAGPMYF
v_gene: TRBV7-6; d_gene: .; j_gene: TRBJ1-3; abundance: once; CDR3nt: TGTGCCAGCAGCTTCCCGGGCACAGGTGGAAACACCATATATTTT; CDR3aa: CASSFPGTGGNTIYF
v_gene: TRBV7-2; d_gene: TRBD2; j_gene: TRBJ2-7; abundance: .; CDR3nt: TGTGCCAGCAGCTCCGGACTAGCGGTGACCTACGAGCAGTACTTC; CDR3aa: CASSSGLAVTYEQYF
v_gene: TRBV27; d_gene: .; j_gene: TRBJ1-2; abundance: .; CDR3nt: TGTGCCAGCAGTTTAAGTAATCGGGCAGGGATGGGTGGCTACACCTTC; CDR3aa: CASSLSNRAGMGGYTF
v_gene: TRBV20-1; d_gene: TRBD2; j_gene: TRBJ2-1; abundance: few; CDR3nt: TGCAGTGCTAGAGAGGTGGTAGCGGGGACCTCCTACAATGAGCAGTTCTTC; CDR3aa: CSAREVVAGTSYNEQFF
v_gene: TRBV7-2; d_gene: TRBD1; j_gene: TRBJ1-2; abundance: .; CDR3nt: TGTGCCAGCAGCTTGACCCCCAGCAGGGGGAGGGGCTACACCTTC; CDR3aa: CASSLTPSRGRGYTF
v_gene: TRBV6-4; d_gene: .; j_gene: TRBJ2-1; abundance: .; CDR3nt: TGTGCCAGCAGTGAGGGTATCGCCTCTTCCAATGAGCAGTTCTTC; CDR3aa: CASSEGIASSNEQFF
v_gene: TRBV7-8; d_gene: .; j_gene: TRBJ1-5; abundance: many; CDR3nt: TGTGCCAGCAGCTTAGGATTTGAGAATCAGCCCCAGCATTTT; CDR3aa: CASSLGFENQPQHF
v_gene: TRBV7-2; d_gene: .; j_gene: TRBJ1-2; abundance: .; CDR3nt: TGTGCCAGCGGCCTAGAGTGGGGCCAGATTTATGGCTACACCTTC; CDR3aa: CASGLEWGQIYGYTF
v_gene: TRBV28; d_gene: TRBD1; j_gene: TRBJ2-5; abundance: .; CDR3nt: TGTGCCAGCAGTTTCTCTTTAACAGGGGACCAAGAGACCCAGTACTTC; CDR3aa: CASSFSLTGDQETQYF
v_gene: TRBV7-9; d_gene: .; j_gene: TRBJ2-6; abundance: few; CDR3nt: TGTGCCAGCAGATCTGCGCGAGGGCGCTCTGGGGCCAACGTCCTGACTTTC; CDR3aa: CASRSARGRSGANVLTF
v_gene: TRBV7-2; d_gene: .; j_gene: TRBJ2-7; abundance: many; CDR3nt: TGTGCCAGCAGCATCCCTAGTGGGGGAGTTTTCTCCTACGAGCAGTACTTC; CDR3aa: CASSIPSGGVFSYEQYF
v_gene: TRBV5-8; d_gene: .; j_gene: TRBJ1-1; abundance: few; CDR3nt: TGTGCCAGCAGCTTGGATAAGGGCTGGATCACTGAAGCTTTCTTT; CDR3aa: CASSLDKGWITEAFF
v_gene: TRBV19; d_gene: TRBD1; j_gene: TRBJ2-1; abundance: .; CDR3nt: TGTGCCAGTAGTATTGGGGGCAGGGGGAATGAGCAGTTCTTC; CDR3aa: CASSIGGRGNEQFF